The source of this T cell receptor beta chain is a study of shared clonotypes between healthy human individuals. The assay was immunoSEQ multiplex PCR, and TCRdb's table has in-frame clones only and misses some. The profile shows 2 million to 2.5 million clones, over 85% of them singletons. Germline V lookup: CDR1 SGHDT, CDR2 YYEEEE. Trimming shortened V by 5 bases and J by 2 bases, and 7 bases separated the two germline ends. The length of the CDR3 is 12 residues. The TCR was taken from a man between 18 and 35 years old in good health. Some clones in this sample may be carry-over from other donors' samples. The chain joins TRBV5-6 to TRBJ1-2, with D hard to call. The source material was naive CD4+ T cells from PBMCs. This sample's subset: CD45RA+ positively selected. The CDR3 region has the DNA TGTGCCAGCAGTGCAGTGAACTATGGCTACACCTTC. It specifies CASSAVNYGYTF. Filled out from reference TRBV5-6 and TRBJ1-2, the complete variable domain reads DAGVTQSPTHLIKTRGQQVTLRCSPKSGHDTVSWYQQALGQGPQFIFQYYEEEERQRGNFPDRFSGHQFPNYSSELNVNALLLGDSALYLCASSAVNYGYTFGSGTRLTVV.